The clone carrying this TCR beta chain was seen once. No antigen is known for it. CDR1 MGHDK and CDR2 SYGVNS come from the germline V gene. This CDR3 has 15 amino acids. Trimming cost V 6 bases and J 3 bases, with 17 bases left between them. The source of the sample is a study of cytomegalovirus exposure and HLA in healthy donors. Study-wide findings and caveats: Common viral pathogens seemed, in a later analysis, to connect with several of the most significant clusters. Researchers reported in a later analysis that a missense DCLRE1C variant was tied to TCR beta V- and J-gene trimming. There were some V segments, including TRBV6-2 and TRBV6-3, excluded as indistinguishable.

This PCR relied on a set of 60 Vbeta primers and 13 Jbeta primers. The repertoire was sequenced with immunoSEQ multiplex PCR; TCRdb's copy has only in-frame clones and lacks some. The table lists 200,000 or so clones, 82% of them singletons, with roughly 0.73% in the top ten. The chain uses TRBV25-1 and TRBJ1-2; possible D gene TRBD1, 6 bases. Sequencing was performed on PBMCs. The clonotype comes from a woman in her late teens or twenties in good health and CMV-seronegative. CDR3 bases: TGTGCCAGCAGCTCCGGGACATTCGAGCACTATGGCTACACCTTC. Protein product: CASSSGTFEHYGYTF.